The rows below give T cell receptor beta chains drawn from one sample of a study of Tregs in tolerant kidney transplant recipients. This table comes from immunoSEQ multiplex PCR, and its TCRdb copy is limited to in-frame clones, with some not included. The table shows roughly 99,000 clones, with approximately 94% occurring only once. The sequenced sample was CD4+ T cells from blood, obtained before the transplant. All receptors come from a human donor who received a combined kidney and bone marrow transplant. Each CDR3 is given with its conserved first and last residue. D genes are given only for firm matches. Clone size, where shown, is once, few, many, or a class for clones that have expanded.

D gene	V gene	J gene	clone size	CDR3 DNA	CDR3 protein
TRBD1	TRBV7-2	TRBJ1-5	-	TGTGCCAGCAGCGCCGGGACAGGGGCCCAGCCCCAGCATTTT	CASSAGTGAQPQHF
-	TRBV7-9	TRBJ2-7	-	TGTGCCAGCAGCCCGATGGGGAGTTACGAGCAGTACTTC	CASSPMGSYEQYF
-	TRBV7-9	TRBJ2-7	-	TGTGCCAGCAGCACTTGGCTCTCGGGGGTATACGAGCAGTACTTC	CASSTWLSGVYEQYF
-	TRBV5-5	TRBJ2-1	-	TGTGCCAGCAGCTTCGGACAACTATCCTACAATGAGCAGTTCTTC	CASSFGQLSYNEQFF
-	TRBV5-6	TRBJ1-4	once	TGTGCCAGCAGCTTACGTTTTTCCGGGGGTACTGAAAAACTGTTTTTT	CASSLRFSGGTEKLFF
-	TRBV11-3	TRBJ2-7	-	TGTGCCAGCAGCTTAGATGGACAGGGGACTAGGGAGCAGTACTTC	CASSLDGQGTREQYF
TRBD1	TRBV5-1	TRBJ2-7	-	TGCGCCAGCAGCTTGCAGGGACAGATCTCCTACGAGCAGTACTTC	CASSLQGQISYEQYF
-	TRBV6-1	TRBJ2-7	-	TGTGCCAGCAGTGACAGGTTCCTCTCCTACGAGCAGTACTTC	CASSDRFLSYEQYF
TRBD1	TRBV7-3	TRBJ2-5	-	TGTGCCAGCAGCTTAATTGGGACAGGAGGGTCGGAGACCCAGTACTTC	CASSLIGTGGSETQYF
-	TRBV7-3	TRBJ2-5	-	TGTGCCAGCAGCTCTCGTGGGCCCTCCTTGCAAGAGACCCAGTACTTC	CASSSRGPSLQETQYF
-	TRBV7-3	TRBJ1-6	-	TGTGCCAGCAGCGCCCAGGGGCCGCAGAATTCACCCCTCCACTTT	CASSAQGPQNSPLHF
-	TRBV19	TRBJ1-4	-	TGTGCCAGTAAAGGGCAGGGCACGGGGGATGAAAAACTGTTTTTT	CASKGQGTGDEKLFF
TRBD2	TRBV9	TRBJ2-7	-	TGTGCCAGCAGCCGGGGACTATTGTACGAGCAGTACTTC	CASSRGLLYEQYF
-	TRBV7-3	TRBJ2-5	-	TGTGCCAGCAGCTTATATCCGGAGGAGACCCAGTACTTC	CASSLYPEETQYF
-	TRBV5-1	TRBJ2-2	-	TGCGCCAGCAGCTTGGAGCCGTCCGGGGAGCTGTTTTTT	CASSLEPSGELFF
-	TRBV11-1	TRBJ2-5	-	TGTGCCAGCAGCTTCGGAGGGAGAGAGACCCAGTACTTC	CASSFGGRETQYF
TRBD1	TRBV18	TRBJ2-7	-	TGTGCCAGCTCACCGGAAGACAGGGGGTACGAGCAGTACTTC	CASSPEDRGYEQYF
TRBD2	TRBV4-1	TRBJ2-7	-	TGCGCCAGCAGGGAGCGGGGCCACTCCTACGAGCAGTACTTC	CASRERGHSYEQYF
TRBD1	TRBV11-1	TRBJ2-7	-	TGTGCCAGCAGCTATTCGACAGGGCCGCGCTCCTACGAGCAGTACTTC	CASSYSTGPRSYEQYF
-	TRBV9	TRBJ1-1	-	TGTGCCAGCAGCTCCCAGACAGAGAACACTGAAGCTTTCTTT	CASSSQTENTEAFF
-	TRBV30	TRBJ2-1	-	TGTGCCTGGAGGGTAGGGGGGGCGAATGAGCAGTTCTTC	CAWRVGGANEQFF
-	TRBV5-1	TRBJ2-5	once	TGCGCCAGCAGCTTCGGGTCCCAAGAGACCCAGTACTTC	CASSFGSQETQYF